These 29 T cell receptor beta chains were all obtained from the same sample, sequenced in a study of T cell changes during pregnancy in multiple sclerosis (dated by TCRdb to about 2019). To prepare the library, the immunoSEQ multiplex PCR assay was applied. The immuneACCESS repertoire file appears here via TCRdb, limited to in-frame rearrangements. These files lack a portion of the clones; in checked studies, under half of the deficit traces to unresolved V genes, and the cause of the others is not known. Recorded for this sample are some 68,000 clones; 92% of them occurred a single time. The leading ten clones occupy 1.3% of the sample. This sample comprised peripheral blood, obtained in the second trimester of pregnancy. The receptors were sampled from a female donor in good health, enrolled as a control in a pregnancy study.

The rearrangement joins TRBV27 to TRBJ2-1; TRBD1 aligns across 9 bases. The junction had 15 bases not matched to a gene; V was cut back by 3 bases and J by 6 bases. CDR1 and CDR2 from the germline V gene are MNHEY and SMNVEV (reference sequence). This CDR3 spans 18 amino acids. The CDR3 sequence is CASSFSAPGTGLINEQFF. In nucleotides, the CDR3 is TGTGCCAGCAGTTTTTCCGCACCGGGGACAGGGTTGATCAATGAGCAGTTCTTC.

The chain recombines TRBV28 with TRBJ2-1, with TRBD1 matching over 7 bases. CDR1 is MDHEN, CDR2 SYDVKM, per germline. The CDR3 covers 15 residues. The junction had 2 bases not matched to a gene; V was cut back by 1 base and J by 2 bases. Written as DNA, the CDR3 is TGTGCCAGCAGTTTATACGGACAGGCCTACAATGAGCAGTTCTTC. Encoded protein: CASSLYGQAYNEQFF.

The gene calls are TRBV5-4 and TRBJ1-2; D is possibly TRBD1 (5 bases). CDR1 is SGHNT and CDR2 is YYREEE in the germline V gene (reference sequence). The CDR3 consists of 15 residues. Trimming stripped 2 bases from V and 1 base from J, with 12 bases between. CDR3 region: CASSFAQGLNYGYTF. CDR3 DNA sequence: TGTGCCAGCAGCTTTGCGCAGGGCCTTAACTATGGCTACACCTTC.

The chain recombines TRBV14 with TRBJ2-7, with no clear D. The V gene lost 2 bases and the J gene lost 2 bases, with 13 bases spanning the gap. There are 15 residues in the CDR3. The germline V gene encodes CDR1 SGHDN and CDR2 FVKESK. The CDR3 sequence is CASSQSFSWAYEQYF. The CDR3 DNA reads TGTGCCAGCAGCCAATCCTTTAGCTGGGCCTACGAGCAGTACTTC. Full variable domain (rest looked up from reference TRBV14 and TRBJ2-7): EAGVTQFPSHSVIEKGQTVTLRCDPISGHDNLYWYRRVMGKEIKFLLHFVKESKQDESGMPNNRFLAERTGGTYSTLKVQPAELEDSGVYFCASSQSFSWAYEQYFGPGTRLTVT.

CDR3 nucleotides: TGTGCCAGCAGCTTAGAGGGGAACTATGGCTACACCTTC. This gives the protein CASSLEGNYGYTF. The chain recombines TRBV7-6 with TRBJ1-2; TRBD1 is a possible D gene (5 bases). Between the trimmed V and J ends, which lost 1 base and 2 bases, there was a span of 5 bases. The CDR3 contains 13 residues. Germline V lookup: CDR1 SGHVS, CDR2 FNYEAQ.

The chain joins TRBV29-1 to TRBJ1-1, with 8 nucleotides matching TRBD1. This CDR3 comprises 13 residues. The V and J ends lost 7 bases and 0 bases, in that order; junction bases with no gene match: 4. Per the germline V gene, CDR1 is SQVTM and CDR2 is ANQGSEA. DNA of the CDR3: TGCAGCGCTCGGACAGGGATGAACACTGAAGCTTTCTTT. Translation gives CSARTGMNTEAFF.

The chain links TRBV4-2 to TRBJ1-1; D call uncertain. The ends were cut back, 1 base at V and 1 base at J, with 10 bases in the middle. The CDR3 is 15 amino acids. Germline loops: CDR1 LGHNA, CDR2 YNFKEQ. The CDR3 protein is CASSQVPGTNTEAFF. Here the CDR3 DNA reads TGTGCCAGCAGCCAAGTCCCGGGAACGAACACTGAAGCTTTCTTT.

V is TRBV27 and J is TRBJ2-2, with TRBD2 matching 8 bases. The V segment lost 8 bases and the J segment 1 base; nucleotides outside the gene matches: 9. Germline V CDR1 and CDR2: MNHEY, SMNVEV (reference sequence). CDR3 length: 16 amino acids. CDR3 DNA: TGTGCCAGCTCCCTACGCGCGGGAGGGAACACCGGGGAGCTGTTTTTT. Its protein is CASSLRAGGNTGELFF.

V gene TRBV10-2 combines with J gene TRBJ1-2; maybe TRBD1 (5 bases). The germline V gene has CDR1 WSHSY and CDR2 SAAADI. The CDR3 totals 16 residues. Between the trimmed V and J ends, which lost 7 bases and 3 bases, there was a span of 21 bases. CDR3 in DNA: TGCGCCAGCAATGGGTGGGAGGGGAGGCAGGACTATGGCTACACCTTC. This gives the protein CASNGWEGRQDYGYTF.

The V call is TRBV19, the J call TRBJ2-7, with 8 bases fitting TRBD2. The CDR3 contains 14 residues. Germline V CDR1 and CDR2: LNHDA, SQIVND (reference sequence). V shed 10 bases and J 11 bases; nucleotides not matched to a gene: 19. The DNA for the CDR3 is TGTGCCACCTCATCCGGGACTAGTCAACTTTGGAAGTACTTC. Translated, it gives CATSSGTSQLWKYF.

This chain links TRBV7-3 with TRBJ2-2, with D unresolved. Trimming left V 1 base short and J 1 base short, with 7 bases between. Germline V gene data show CDR1 as SGHTA and CDR2 as FQGTGA. The CDR3 has 15 amino acids. The CDR3, as DNA: TGTGCCAGCAGCTTAAACCCAGGGAACACCGGGGAGCTGTTTTTT. This translates into CASSLNPGNTGELFF.

This clone was seen many times. The chain links TRBV4-1 to TRBJ2-3; D gene uncertain. Germline V gene lookup returns CDR1 MGHRA and CDR2 YSYEKL. V lost 1 base and J lost 4, with 3 bases in between. The length of the CDR3 is 12 residues. The CDR3 region is CASSQAADTQYF. In nucleotides, the CDR3 is TGCGCCAGCAGCCAAGCGGCAGATACGCAGTATTTT.

The chain combines TRBV6-1 with TRBJ1-4; the D is unclear. The CDR3 covers 15 residues. From germline, CDR1 is MNHNS and CDR2 SASEGT. V was cut by 2 bases and J by 6 bases, with 13 bases left in between. The CDR3 nucleotides are TGTGCCAGCAGTGAAAGGGCCCTGAGGGATGAAAAACTGTTTTTT. It specifies CASSERALRDEKLFF.

The genes are TRBV19 and TRBJ2-4, with a tentative D call TRBD1 (5 bases). This CDR3 has 15 amino acids. Between the trimmed V and J ends, which lost 7 bases and 7 bases, there was a span of 20 bases. From germline, CDR1 is LNHDA and CDR2 SQIVND (reference sequence). The CDR3 coding sequence is TGTGCCAGTACCATCACTGTAGGGGTGGGGAACATTCAGTACTTC. The encoded protein is CASTITVGVGNIQYF.

This clone was seen once. The gene calls are TRBV25-1 and TRBJ2-7; 8 positions agree with TRBD1. The CDR3 covers 16 residues. CDR1 MGHDK and CDR2 SYGVNS come from the germline V gene. The trim removed 3 bases at V and 5 bases at J, leaving 12 bases unmatched. The CDR3 loop reads CASSDLPTGAKDEQYF. CDR3 bases: TGTGCCAGCAGTGACTTGCCGACAGGGGCTAAGGACGAGCAGTACTTC.

This CDR3 reads CASSKTGVHGYTF. The CDR3, as DNA: TGTGCCAGCAGCAAAACAGGGGTTCACGGCTACACCTTC. The chain links TRBV5-6 to TRBJ1-2; 7 positions agree with TRBD1. Germline V lookup: CDR1 SGHDT, CDR2 YYEEEE. The CDR3 is 13 amino acids. The V gene end was trimmed by 4 bases and the J gene end by 8 bases; junction bases not matched to a gene: 8.

This clone turned up a few times. This chain uses TRBV2 with TRBJ1-2; no clear D gene. CDR1 is SNHLY, CDR2 FYNNEI, per germline. V was cut by 6 bases and J by 7 bases, with 12 bases left in between. The CDR3 runs 12 residues. CDR3 sequence reads: CASRVDILGYTF. DNA for the CDR3: TGTGCCAGCAGGGTAGACATCCTTGGCTACACCTTC.

The gene calls are TRBV6-5 and TRBJ2-7; D remains unclear. Trimming removed 7 bases at V and 6 bases at J, with 19 bases between. The CDR3 consists of 14 residues. Germline V CDR1 and CDR2: MNHEY, SVGAGI. The CDR3 region is CASTPRSPPGEQYF. CDR3 nucleotides: TGTGCCAGCACCCCACGGAGTCCCCCCGGCGAGCAGTACTTC.

This clone was recorded once. The gene calls are TRBV7-6 and TRBJ2-7, with 7 bases lining up with TRBD1. This CDR3 has 15 amino acids. Trimming removed 1 base from V and 1 base from J; junction bases left unmatched: 4. Germline V gene data show CDR1 as SGHVS and CDR2 as FNYEAQ. CDR3 sequence reads: CASSLDRGSSYEQYF. In DNA, the CDR3 is TGTGCCAGCAGCTTAGACAGGGGATCTTCCTACGAGCAGTACTTC.

The chain carries TRBV19 and TRBJ1-5, with a weak D call TRBD1 (6 bases). Trimming left V 0 bases short and J 4 bases short, with 13 bases between. Per the germline V gene, CDR1 is LNHDA and CDR2 is SQIVND (reference sequence). The CDR3 runs to 16 residues. The CDR3 sequence is CASSIDPRRGNQPQHF. The CDR3 DNA sequence: TGTGCCAGTAGTATAGACCCGCGCAGGGGTAATCAGCCCCAGCATTTT.

The chain recombines TRBV6-5 with TRBJ2-3; the D gene is possibly TRBD2 (7 bases). The length of the CDR3 is 15 residues. The germline V gene has CDR1 MNHEY and CDR2 SVGAGI. V lost 3 bases and J 2 bases, leaving 12 bases between the germline ends. CDR3 region: CASSYSRGLTDTQYF. The CDR3 DNA follows: TGTGCCAGCAGTTATTCGCGGGGGCTCACAGATACGCAGTATTTT.

CDR3 in amino acids: CASSELAGYTDTQYF. The DNA for the CDR3 is TGTGCCAGCAGTGAGCTAGCGGGGTACACAGATACGCAGTATTTT. The rearrangement uses TRBV6-1 and TRBJ2-3; 9 positions match TRBD2. The trim removed 3 bases at V and 2 bases at J, leaving 3 bases unmatched. Germline CDR1 is MNHNS and CDR2 is SASEGT. This CDR3 has 15 amino acids.

The V call is TRBV5-5, the J call TRBJ1-1, with D maybe TRBD1 (6 bases). Germline loops: CDR1 SGHKS, CDR2 YYEKEE (reference sequence). V lost 2 bases to trimming and J lost 4 bases, with 18 bases between them. The CDR3 runs 16 residues. The CDR3 nucleotides read TGTGCCAGCAGCTTATCCCGACAGGTTGTCGGCACTGAAGCTTTCTTT. Translating gives CASSLSRQVVGTEAFF.

The J gene is TRBJ2-3, the V gene TRBV27; 10 nucleotides match TRBD2. There are 17 residues in the CDR3. The V segment lost 3 bases and the J segment 3 bases; nucleotides outside the gene matches: 9. Germline CDR1 MNHEY, CDR2 SMNVEV (reference sequence). In nucleotides, the CDR3 is TGTGCCAGCAGTTTTTCCGGGAGCGGGGGGGGTACAGATACGCAGTATTTT. It specifies CASSFSGSGGGTDTQYF.

The chain combines TRBV12-1 with TRBJ2-5; the table's D call of TRBD1 was not tested on the DNA. TRBV12-1 is tagged as a pseudogene. CDR3 length: 16 residues. CDR3 in amino acids: CASSFDRGSPRGTQYF. Here the CDR3 DNA reads TGTGCCAGCAGCTTTGACAGGGGTTCCCCACGAGGGACCCAGTACTTC.

The CDR3 loop is CASSDHSGQTYEQYF. The CDR3 region has the DNA TGTGCCAGTAGTGATCATTCGGGACAGACCTACGAGCAGTACTTC. The chain is built from TRBV19 and TRBJ2-7; TRBD1 agrees at 7 bases. The CDR3 runs 15 residues. J gave up 2 bases and V 5 bases, and 9 bases lay outside the gene matches. Germline V lookup: CDR1 LNHDA, CDR2 SQIVND (reference sequence). Combining the CDR3 with reference TRBV19 and TRBJ2-7 gives the whole variable domain DGGITQSPKYLFRKEGQNVTLSCEQNLNHDAMYWYRQDPGQGLRLIYYSQIVNDFQKGDIAEGYSVSREKKESFPLTVTSAQKNPTAFYLCASSDHSGQTYEQYFGPGTRLTVT.

In DNA form, the CDR3 reads TGTGCCAGCAGTGACTACAATGAAAAACTGTTTTTT. Translated: CASSDYNEKLFF. This sequence joins TRBV6-1 and TRBJ1-4; D not certain. The CDR3 covers 12 residues. V lost 3 bases and J 5 bases, leaving 4 bases between the germline ends. In germline, CDR1 is MNHNS, CDR2 SASEGT.

The V call is TRBV6-6, the J call TRBJ1-1; possibly TRBD1 for D (5 bases). The CDR3 loop spans 11 amino acids. Germline assignment: CDR1 MNHNY and CDR2 SVGAGI (reference sequence). Trimming took off 4 bases at V and 11 bases at J, with 11 bases between the two ends. CDR3: CASSWGESAFF. CDR3 sequence (DNA): TGTGCCAGCAGTTGGGGGGAATCGGCTTTCTTT.

The chain uses TRBV5-4 and TRBJ2-3; 7 nucleotides match TRBD2. The CDR3 spans 15 residues. Trimming cost V 1 base and J 3 bases; bases outside gene matches: 5. Per germline, CDR1 SGHNT and CDR2 YYREEE (reference sequence). The CDR3: CASSLHTGGTDTQYF. CDR3 nucleotides: TGTGCCAGCAGCTTGCACACGGGAGGTACAGATACGCAGTATTTT. The entire variable domain, with the rest obtained from reference TRBV5-4 and TRBJ2-3, is as follows: ETGVTQSPTHLIKTRGQQVTLRCSSQSGHNTVSWYQQALGQGPQFIFQYYREEENGRGNFPPRFSGLQFPNYSSELNVNALELDDSALYLCASSLHTGGTDTQYFGPGTRLTVL.